The clone carrying this T cell receptor beta chain occurred once. Antigen specificity is unknown. The CDR3 has 14 amino acids. With 4 bases removed from V and 5 bases from J, the gap between germline ends came to 15 bases. CDR1 SNHLY and CDR2 FYNNEI come from the germline V gene. This specimen belongs to a study of shared clonotypes between healthy human individuals. Overall study: The composition of the donors was a couple of women and a few men aged 18 to 49. Study results and limitations: A handful of donors had approximately 4.6% of their naive CD4 clonotypes in common.

Sequenced by immunoSEQ multiplex PCR; TCRdb stores in-frame clones only, minus some. This table holds roughly 2.4 million clones, almost 96% found once. This TCR was recovered from a man between 18 and 29 years old in good health. The sequenced sample consisted of naive CD4+ T cells sorted from blood. This sample's subset: CD45RA+ positively selected. This chain links TRBV2 with TRBJ2-7; D ambiguous. The CDR3 reads CASSVQLVVHEQYF. CDR3 nucleotide sequence: TGTGCCAGCAGTGTTCAGTTAGTAGTACACGAGCAGTACTTC.